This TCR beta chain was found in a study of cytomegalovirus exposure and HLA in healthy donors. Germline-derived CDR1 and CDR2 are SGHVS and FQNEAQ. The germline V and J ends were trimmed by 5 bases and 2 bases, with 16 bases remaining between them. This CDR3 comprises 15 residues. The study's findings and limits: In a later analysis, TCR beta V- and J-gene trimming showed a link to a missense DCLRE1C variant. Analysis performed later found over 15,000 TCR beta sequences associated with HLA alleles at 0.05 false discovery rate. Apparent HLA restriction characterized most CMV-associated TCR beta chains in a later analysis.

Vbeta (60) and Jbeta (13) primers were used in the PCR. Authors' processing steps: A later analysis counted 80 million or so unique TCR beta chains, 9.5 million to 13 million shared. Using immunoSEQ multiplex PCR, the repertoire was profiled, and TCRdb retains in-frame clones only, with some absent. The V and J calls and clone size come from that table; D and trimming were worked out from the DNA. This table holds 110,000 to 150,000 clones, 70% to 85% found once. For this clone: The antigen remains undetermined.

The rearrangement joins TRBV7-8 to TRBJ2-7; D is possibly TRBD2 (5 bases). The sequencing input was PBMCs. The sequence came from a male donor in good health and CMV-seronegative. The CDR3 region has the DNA TGTGCCAGCAGCGGTACCAGCGGAGCCACCTACGAGCAGTACTTC. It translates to CASSGTSGATYEQYF. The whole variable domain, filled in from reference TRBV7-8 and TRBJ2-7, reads GAGVSQSPRYKVAKRGQDVALRCDPISGHVSLFWYQQALGQGPEFLTYFQNEAQLDKSGLPSDRFFAERPEGSVSTLKIQRTQQEDSAVYLCASSGTSGATYEQYFGPGTRLTVT.